A selection of T cell receptor beta chains follows, all from one sample in a study of blood T cell repertoires in COVID-19. Profiled with immunoSEQ multiplex PCR; TCRdb holds only in-frame clones, not every one. The sample lists almost 70,000 clones; around 89% were seen once. The sequencing input was peripheral blood. Receptor source: a woman in her sixties or seventies with acute or convalescent COVID-19. The CDR3 runs from the conserved cysteine through the conserved F or W. The order of the fields is D gene, J gene, V gene, clone size, CDR3 DNA, CDR3 protein. A D gene is named only where the DNA matches it firmly. Clone size, where shown, is once, few, many, or a class for clones that have expanded.

TRBD1,TRBJ2-5,TRBV11-2,-,TGTGCCAGCAGCTCTCTACAGGGGGCCTCAACCCAGTACTTC,CASSSLQGASTQYF
-,TRBJ2-1,TRBV6-2/TRBV6-3,-,TGTGCCAGCAGTTACGAAGTAGCCCTTGCTGAGCAGTTCTTC,CASSYEVALAEQFF
-,TRBJ1-1,TRBV29-1,-,TGCAGCGCGACTGTGACTGAAGCTTTCTTT,CSATVTEAFF
TRBD2,TRBJ2-7,TRBV9,few,TGTGCCAGCAGCGTGGGCAATAGCGGGGGCCTCTCCTACGAGCAGTACTTC,CASSVGNSGGLSYEQYF
-,TRBJ2-7,TRBV5-6,-,TGTGCCAGCAGCTTGCGGGGCGGGACGGTCTCTACCTACGAGCAGTACTTC,CASSLRGGTVSTYEQYF
TRBD2,TRBJ2-3,TRBV2,-,TGTGCCAGCAGCCTCCGGGAGCGGGGGGCCTCAGATACGCAGTATTTT,CASSLRERGASDTQYF
-,TRBJ2-7,TRBV7-9,-,TGTGCCAGCAGCTTAGCCGTGGGAGTTAATTACGAGCAGTACTTC,CASSLAVGVNYEQYF
TRBD2,TRBJ2-1,TRBV7-9,-,TGTGCCAGCAGCTTAGGGAGTAGCGGGAGTGTTACCTACAATGAGCAGTTCTTC,CASSLGSSGSVTYNEQFF
-,TRBJ1-5,TRBV2,-,TGTGCCAGCAACCGGTTGAATCAGCCCCAGCATTTT,CASNRLNQPQHF
TRBD1,TRBJ1-4,TRBV28,-,TGTGCCAGCAGTTTATATGATGGACAGGGACGACGGAGGAAACTGTTTTTT,CASSLYDGQGRRRKLFF
TRBD1,TRBJ1-3,TRBV2,-,TGTGCCAGCAGTGTCGGGACAGGGGGAAACACCATATATTTT,CASSVGTGGNTIYF
TRBD1,TRBJ1-1,TRBV19,-,TGTGCCAGTAGTCCATGGACAGGGGTGAACACTGAAGCTTTCTTT,CASSPWTGVNTEAFF
-,TRBJ1-6,TRBV6-5,-,TGTGCCAGCAGTTCCTCCTGGAGGACGGGTAATTCACCCCTCCACTTT,CASSSSWRTGNSPLHF